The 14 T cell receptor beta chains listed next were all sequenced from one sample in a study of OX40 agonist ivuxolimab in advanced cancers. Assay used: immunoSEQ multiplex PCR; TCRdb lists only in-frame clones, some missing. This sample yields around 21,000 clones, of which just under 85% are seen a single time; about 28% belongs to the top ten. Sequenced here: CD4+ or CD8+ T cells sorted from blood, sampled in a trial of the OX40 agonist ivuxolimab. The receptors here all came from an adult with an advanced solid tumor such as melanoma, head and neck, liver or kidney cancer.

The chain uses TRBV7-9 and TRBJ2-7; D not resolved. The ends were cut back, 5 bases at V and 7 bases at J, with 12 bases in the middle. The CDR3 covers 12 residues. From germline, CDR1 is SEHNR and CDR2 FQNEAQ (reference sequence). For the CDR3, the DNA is TGTGCCAGCAGCCGGGCCCTGGGGGAGCAGTACTTC. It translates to CASSRALGEQYF.

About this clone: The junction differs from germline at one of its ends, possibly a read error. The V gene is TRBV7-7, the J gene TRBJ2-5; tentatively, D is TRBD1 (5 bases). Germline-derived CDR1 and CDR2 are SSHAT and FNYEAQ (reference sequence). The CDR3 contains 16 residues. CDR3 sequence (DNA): TGTGCTAGCAGCTTGGGTCACAGGTTTGACCAAGAGACCCAGTACTTC. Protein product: CASSLGHRFDQETQYF.

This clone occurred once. The CDR3 bases are TGTGCCAGCAGCACGGACTTAAGCTCTGGAAACACCATATATTTT. Translated, it gives CASSTDLSSGNTIYF. This chain joins TRBV7-6 and TRBJ1-3; D not certain. The V and J ends lost 5 bases and 0 bases respectively, with 11 bases between them. Germline assignment: CDR1 SGHVS and CDR2 FNYEAQ. The CDR3 has 15 residues.

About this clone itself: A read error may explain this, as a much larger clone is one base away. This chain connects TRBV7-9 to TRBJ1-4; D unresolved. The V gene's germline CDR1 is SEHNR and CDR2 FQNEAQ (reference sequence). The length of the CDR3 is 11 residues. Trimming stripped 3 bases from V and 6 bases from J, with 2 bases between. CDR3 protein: CASSFDEKLFF. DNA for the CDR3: TGTGCCAGCAGCTTTGATGAAAAACTGTTTTTT.

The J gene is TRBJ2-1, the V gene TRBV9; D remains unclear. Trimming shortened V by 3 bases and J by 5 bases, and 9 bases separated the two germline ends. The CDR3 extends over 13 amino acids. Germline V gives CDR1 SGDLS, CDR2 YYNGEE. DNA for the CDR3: TGTGCCAGCAGCGCGTACAGCAACAATGAGCAGTTCTTC. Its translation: CASSAYSNNEQFF.

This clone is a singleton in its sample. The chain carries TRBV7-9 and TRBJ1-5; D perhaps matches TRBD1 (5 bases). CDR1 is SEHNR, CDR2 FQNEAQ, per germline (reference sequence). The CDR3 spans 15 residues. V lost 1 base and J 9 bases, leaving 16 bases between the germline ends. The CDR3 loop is CASSLEAGWNGPQHF. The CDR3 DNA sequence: TGTGCCAGCAGCTTAGAGGCAGGGTGGAATGGGCCCCAGCATTTT. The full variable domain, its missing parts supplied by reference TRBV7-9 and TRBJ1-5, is DTGVSQNPRHKITKRGQNVTFRCDPISEHNRLYWYRQTLGQGPEFLTYFQNEAQLEKSRLLSDRFSAERPKGSFSTLEIQRTEQGDSAMYLCASSLEAGWNGPQHFGDGTRLSIL.

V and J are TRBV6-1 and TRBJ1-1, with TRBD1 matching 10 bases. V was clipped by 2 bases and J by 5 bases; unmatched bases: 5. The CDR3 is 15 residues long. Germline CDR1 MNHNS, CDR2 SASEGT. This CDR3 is CASSEPTGGYTEAFF. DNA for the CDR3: TGTGCCAGCAGTGAACCGACAGGGGGCTATACTGAAGCTTTCTTT.

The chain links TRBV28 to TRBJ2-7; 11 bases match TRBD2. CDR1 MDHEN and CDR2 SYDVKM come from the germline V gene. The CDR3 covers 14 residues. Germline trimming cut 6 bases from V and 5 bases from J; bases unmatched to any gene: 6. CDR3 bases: TGTGCCAGCAGAGAGACTAGCGGGATCGACGAGCAGTACTTC. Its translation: CASRETSGIDEQYF.

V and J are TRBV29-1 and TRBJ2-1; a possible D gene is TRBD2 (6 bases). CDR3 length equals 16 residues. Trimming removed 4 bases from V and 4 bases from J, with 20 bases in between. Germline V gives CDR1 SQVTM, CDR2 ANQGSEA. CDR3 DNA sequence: TGCAGCGTTGGGGGGGTTGAGGACACAAGGTACAATGAGCAGTTCTTC. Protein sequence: CSVGGVEDTRYNEQFF.

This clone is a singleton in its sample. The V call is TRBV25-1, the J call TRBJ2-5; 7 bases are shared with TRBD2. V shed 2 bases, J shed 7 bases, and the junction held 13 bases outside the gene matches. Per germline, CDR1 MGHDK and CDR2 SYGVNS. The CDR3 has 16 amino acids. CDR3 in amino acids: CASSEGSGAFSGTQYF. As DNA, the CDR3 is TGTGCCAGCAGTGAAGGGAGCGGGGCATTCTCAGGGACCCAGTACTTC. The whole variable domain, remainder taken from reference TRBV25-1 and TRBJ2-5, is EADIYQTPRYLVIGTGKKITLECSQTMGHDKMYWYQQDPGMELHLIHYSYGVNSTEKGDLSSESTVSRIRTEHFPLTLESARPSHTSQYLCASSEGSGAFSGTQYFGPGTRLLVL.

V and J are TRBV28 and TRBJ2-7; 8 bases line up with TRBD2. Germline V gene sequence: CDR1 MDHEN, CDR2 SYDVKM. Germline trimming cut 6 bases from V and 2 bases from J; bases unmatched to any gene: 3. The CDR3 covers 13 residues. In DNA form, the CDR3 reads TGTGCCAGCAGCCTTAGCGGGGCCTACGAGCAGTACTTC. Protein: CASSLSGAYEQYF.

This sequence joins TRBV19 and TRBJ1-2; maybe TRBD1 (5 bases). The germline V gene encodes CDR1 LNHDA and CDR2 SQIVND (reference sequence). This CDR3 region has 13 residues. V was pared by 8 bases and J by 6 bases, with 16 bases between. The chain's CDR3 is CASSLGGGDGYTF. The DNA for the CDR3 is TGTGCCAGTTCCCTAGGCGGGGGAGATGGCTACACCTTC.

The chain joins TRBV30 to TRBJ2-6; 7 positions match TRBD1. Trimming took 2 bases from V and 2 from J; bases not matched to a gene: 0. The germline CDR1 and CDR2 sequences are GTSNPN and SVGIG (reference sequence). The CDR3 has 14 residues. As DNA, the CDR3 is TGTGCCTGGAGTACAGGGGCTGGGGCCAACGTCCTGACTTTC. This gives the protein CAWSTGAGANVLTF.

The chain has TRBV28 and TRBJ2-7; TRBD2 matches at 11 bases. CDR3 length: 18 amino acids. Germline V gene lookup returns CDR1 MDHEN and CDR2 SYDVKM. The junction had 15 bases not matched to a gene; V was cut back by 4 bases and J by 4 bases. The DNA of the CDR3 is TGTGCCAGCAGTTCAGTAGCGACTAGCGGGAAGGGGGAGTACGAGCAGTACTTC. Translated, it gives CASSSVATSGKGEYEQYF.